This is a list of T cell receptor beta chains from one sample in a study of Tregs in tolerant kidney transplant recipients. This table comes from immunoSEQ multiplex PCR, and its TCRdb copy is limited to in-frame clones, with some not included. The sample has approximately 100,000 clones; under 95% are singletons. The sample in question was CD4+ T cells from blood, obtained before the transplant. The receptors were gathered from a human donor who received a combined kidney and bone marrow transplant. The CDR3 runs from the conserved cysteine through the conserved F or W. The order of the fields is D gene, V gene, J gene, CDR3 length, clone size, CDR3 DNA, CDR3 protein. The D gene is left open where the match is weak. Expanded clones get a size class; other rows say once, few or many, or leave the size out.

d_gene: TRBD2
v_gene: TRBV2
j_gene: TRBJ2-7
len: 13
abundance: NA
CDR3nt: TGTGCCAGCGATCGGCGGGAGAGCAACGAGCAGTACTTC
CDR3aa: CASDRRESNEQYF

d_gene: NA
v_gene: TRBV11-2
j_gene: TRBJ2-1
len: 15
abundance: NA
CDR3nt: TGTGCCAGCAGTCGAACTAGTTTGCCATACAATGAGCAGTTCTTC
CDR3aa: CASSRTSLPYNEQFF

d_gene: TRBD1
v_gene: TRBV29-1
j_gene: TRBJ2-7
len: 13
abundance: NA
CDR3nt: TGCAGCGTTGAAGATCAGAGGGGGCAGACGCAGTACTTC
CDR3aa: CSVEDQRGQTQYF

d_gene: TRBD2
v_gene: TRBV11-3
j_gene: TRBJ2-1
len: 16
abundance: NA
CDR3nt: TGTGCCAGCAGCCGGACTAGCGGGAGTCGTAGCAATGAGCAGTTCTTC
CDR3aa: CASSRTSGSRSNEQFF

d_gene: NA
v_gene: TRBV4-3
j_gene: TRBJ1-6
len: 15
abundance: NA
CDR3nt: TGCGCCAGCAGCCAAGGGGGGGGTGATAATTCCCCCCTCCACTTT
CDR3aa: CASSQGGGDNSPLHF

d_gene: TRBD2
v_gene: TRBV7-3
j_gene: TRBJ2-1
len: 15
abundance: NA
CDR3nt: TGTGCCAGCAGCCCAGGACTAGCGGGCTACAATGAGCAGTTCTTC
CDR3aa: CASSPGLAGYNEQFF

d_gene: NA
v_gene: TRBV7-2
j_gene: TRBJ1-3
len: 16
abundance: NA
CDR3nt: TGTGCCAGCAGCTTAGATGCTACAGCCTCTGGAAACACCATATATTTT
CDR3aa: CASSLDATASGNTIYF

d_gene: NA
v_gene: TRBV7-2
j_gene: TRBJ2-7
len: 14
abundance: NA
CDR3nt: TGTGCCAGCAGCTTAAACGCAGGGAATCACGAGCAGTACTTC
CDR3aa: CASSLNAGNHEQYF

d_gene: TRBD1
v_gene: TRBV5-1
j_gene: TRBJ2-3
len: 19
abundance: NA
CDR3nt: TGCGCCAGCAGCTTGGGACAGGGGGCGCGAAGAACTAACACAGATACGCAGTATTTT
CDR3aa: CASSLGQGARRTNTDTQYF

d_gene: NA
v_gene: TRBV19
j_gene: TRBJ2-2
len: 13
abundance: once
CDR3nt: TGTGCCAGTAGTATCGCAGGGGCCGGGGAGCTGTTTTTT
CDR3aa: CASSIAGAGELFF

d_gene: TRBD1
v_gene: TRBV7-3
j_gene: TRBJ2-1
len: 13
abundance: NA
CDR3nt: TGTGCCAGCAGGGACCTAGACAGGGAAAGTCTGTTCTTC
CDR3aa: CASRDLDRESLFF

d_gene: TRBD2
v_gene: TRBV10-3
j_gene: TRBJ2-5
len: 13
abundance: once
CDR3nt: TGTGCCACCACGGGGGGGGCCGTGGAGACCCAGTACTTC
CDR3aa: CATTGGAVETQYF

d_gene: NA
v_gene: TRBV7-2
j_gene: TRBJ1-2
len: 14
abundance: NA
CDR3nt: TGTGCCAGCAGCCCCCGGGAACGGCCCTATGGCTACACCTTC
CDR3aa: CASSPRERPYGYTF

d_gene: NA
v_gene: TRBV7-2
j_gene: TRBJ1-2
len: 12
abundance: NA
CDR3nt: TGTGCCAGCAGCTTAGACAGGGTAGGCTACACCTTC
CDR3aa: CASSLDRVGYTF

d_gene: NA
v_gene: TRBV29-1
j_gene: TRBJ1-1
len: 12
abundance: NA
CDR3nt: TGCAGCGTCCCTCCTAAGGGGGGGGGAGCTTTCTTT
CDR3aa: CSVPPKGGGAFF

d_gene: TRBD1
v_gene: TRBV19
j_gene: TRBJ1-2
len: 16
abundance: NA
CDR3nt: TGTGCCAGTAGTATGAGTGGCAGGGGGCGTGCTGATGGCTACACCTTC
CDR3aa: CASSMSGRGRADGYTF

d_gene: NA
v_gene: TRBV2
j_gene: TRBJ1-2
len: 15
abundance: once
CDR3nt: TGTGCCAGCAGCGAGAGACAGACATTTAACTATGGCTACACCTTC
CDR3aa: CASSERQTFNYGYTF

d_gene: TRBD1
v_gene: TRBV13
j_gene: TRBJ1-2
len: 15
abundance: NA
CDR3nt: TGTGCCAGCAGCTTATTGGACAGGGGGCAGGGTGGCTACACCTTC
CDR3aa: CASSLLDRGQGGYTF

d_gene: TRBD1
v_gene: TRBV14
j_gene: TRBJ1-1
len: 16
abundance: NA
CDR3nt: TGTGCCAGCAGCCCCTCGACAGGGAAAGTACCCACTGAAGCTTTCTTT
CDR3aa: CASSPSTGKVPTEAFF

d_gene: TRBD1
v_gene: TRBV11-3
j_gene: TRBJ2-1
len: 16
abundance: NA
CDR3nt: TGTGCCAGCAGCTTAGCCCCCGGGACAGCTTACAATGAGCAGTTCTTC
CDR3aa: CASSLAPGTAYNEQFF

d_gene: NA
v_gene: TRBV7-2
j_gene: TRBJ1-3
len: 17
abundance: NA
CDR3nt: TGTGCCAGCAGCTTAGGTTGGACACAGAGAGCTGGAAACACCATATATTTT
CDR3aa: CASSLGWTQRAGNTIYF

d_gene: TRBD1
v_gene: TRBV7-6
j_gene: TRBJ1-5
len: 15
abundance: NA
CDR3nt: TGTGCCAGCAGCAAGAACAGGGGGACCAATCAGCCCCAGCATTTT
CDR3aa: CASSKNRGTNQPQHF

d_gene: TRBD1
v_gene: TRBV10-3
j_gene: TRBJ1-2
len: 13
abundance: few
CDR3nt: TGTGCCATCAGCAAACAGGGGTTGGGTGGCTACACCTTC
CDR3aa: CAISKQGLGGYTF

d_gene: TRBD2
v_gene: TRBV15
j_gene: TRBJ2-1
len: 16
abundance: once
CDR3nt: TGTGCCACCAGCAGAGATCTGGGGACTAGCGACGGTGAGCAGTTCTTC
CDR3aa: CATSRDLGTSDGEQFF

d_gene: TRBD2
v_gene: TRBV7-6
j_gene: TRBJ2-5
len: 16
abundance: NA
CDR3nt: TGTGCCAGCAGCTTAGTAGCTAGCGGGTACCAAGAGACCCAGTACTTC
CDR3aa: CASSLVASGYQETQYF

d_gene: TRBD2
v_gene: TRBV9
j_gene: TRBJ2-7
len: 16
abundance: NA
CDR3nt: TGTGCCAGCAGCGCGACTCTAGCGGGAGGCTCCTACGAGCAGTACTTC
CDR3aa: CASSATLAGGSYEQYF

d_gene: NA
v_gene: TRBV11-3
j_gene: TRBJ2-1
len: 16
abundance: NA
CDR3nt: TGTGCCAGCAGTCTAAATGGCGGGGGCCCCGTCAATGAGCAGTTCTTC
CDR3aa: CASSLNGGGPVNEQFF

d_gene: TRBD2
v_gene: TRBV7-2
j_gene: TRBJ2-7
len: 15
abundance: NA
CDR3nt: TGTGCCAGCAGCCCTATCGGGGGGGCTGGTATCGAGCAGTACTTC
CDR3aa: CASSPIGGAGIEQYF

d_gene: NA
v_gene: TRBV9
j_gene: TRBJ2-1
len: 17
abundance: NA
CDR3nt: TGTGCCAGCAGCGTAGCCCTGCAGGGCTTCGGAAACAATGAGCAGTTCTTC
CDR3aa: CASSVALQGFGNNEQFF

d_gene: TRBD1
v_gene: TRBV2
j_gene: TRBJ2-3
len: 15
abundance: NA
CDR3nt: TGTGCCAGCAGACCAAGGGACAGAAACACAGATACGCAGTATTTT
CDR3aa: CASRPRDRNTDTQYF

d_gene: TRBD2
v_gene: TRBV5-1
j_gene: TRBJ2-1
len: 16
abundance: NA
CDR3nt: TGCGCCAGCAGCTCACCGGCGGGACTAGCTATGGGTGAGCAGTTCTTC
CDR3aa: CASSSPAGLAMGEQFF

d_gene: TRBD2
v_gene: TRBV10-3
j_gene: TRBJ2-7
len: 15
abundance: NA
CDR3nt: TGTGCCATCAGCGCCGGGACTAGGAACTCCTACGAGCAGTACTTC
CDR3aa: CAISAGTRNSYEQYF

d_gene: TRBD1
v_gene: TRBV7-2
j_gene: TRBJ1-2
len: 16
abundance: NA
CDR3nt: TGTGCCAGCAGCTTATCCGGGACAGGGGATCCCTATGGCTACACCTTC
CDR3aa: CASSLSGTGDPYGYTF

d_gene: NA
v_gene: TRBV27
j_gene: TRBJ2-7
len: 14
abundance: NA
CDR3nt: TGTGCCAGCAGTTTTGGGGGACTCCCCCTCGAGCAGTACTTC
CDR3aa: CASSFGGLPLEQYF

d_gene: TRBD1
v_gene: TRBV7-8
j_gene: TRBJ1-2
len: 16
abundance: NA
CDR3nt: TGTGCCAGCAGCTCCCCCTACAGGGGGAGACGGTATGGCTACACCTTC
CDR3aa: CASSSPYRGRRYGYTF

d_gene: TRBD1
v_gene: TRBV10-3
j_gene: TRBJ2-7
len: 12
abundance: NA
CDR3nt: TGTGCCATCAGCGACAGGGGTTACGAGCAGTACTTC
CDR3aa: CAISDRGYEQYF

d_gene: TRBD2
v_gene: TRBV6-5
j_gene: TRBJ2-3
len: 16
abundance: NA
CDR3nt: TGTGCCAGCAGTTACTGGGCGGGAGGGGACACAGATACGCAGTATTTT
CDR3aa: CASSYWAGGDTDTQYF

d_gene: NA
v_gene: TRBV4-1
j_gene: TRBJ2-3
len: 14
abundance: NA
CDR3nt: TGCGCCAGCAGCCAAGCGGTCATCGCAGATACGCAGTATTTT
CDR3aa: CASSQAVIADTQYF

d_gene: NA
v_gene: TRBV5-1
j_gene: TRBJ2-1
len: 13
abundance: NA
CDR3nt: TGCGCCAGCAGCTTCACGGCACCCAGGGAGCAGTTCTTC
CDR3aa: CASSFTAPREQFF

d_gene: TRBD2
v_gene: TRBV6-4
j_gene: TRBJ2-2
len: 15
abundance: NA
CDR3nt: TGTGCCAGCAGTGAGACTAGCGCTCACACCGGGGAGCTGTTTTTT
CDR3aa: CASSETSAHTGELFF